Below are 24 T cell receptor beta chains sequenced from a single sample in a study of shared clonotypes between healthy human individuals (dated by TCRdb to 2019 to 2021). The method behind the library was the immunoSEQ multiplex PCR assay. As stored in TCRdb, this immuneACCESS dataset retains in-frame rearrangements with V and J assigned. A fraction of the clones does not appear; measured against another copy, unresolved V genes explain less than half of the discrepancy, and the remainder lacks a known reason. The sample table contains roughly 810,000 clones; only one count was recorded for 95% to 97% of them. Less than 0.25% of the sample comes from the top ten. CD8 naive samples were obtained by positive selection for CCR7 among CD45RO-negative cells, yielding a CD45RA+CCR7+ population from which TemRA cells were excluded. Sequenced material: naive CD8+ T cells sorted from blood. The cell subset or site label corresponds to: CD45RA+CCR7+. The receptors originated from a man aged 25 to 40 in good health.

This sequence joins TRBV19 and TRBJ2-2, with 8 bases fitting TRBD2. CDR3 length: 13 amino acids. V dropped 5 bases and J dropped 9; count of bases not matched to a gene: 5. The germline V gene encodes CDR1 LNHDA and CDR2 SQIVND (reference sequence). DNA for the CDR3: TGTGCCAGTAGTGTAGCGGGAAACCGGGAGCTGTTTTTT. It is translated as CASSVAGNRELFF.

V usage is TRBV5-6 and J usage is TRBJ1-2; 9 nucleotides match TRBD1. The CDR3 runs to 15 residues. From germline, CDR1 is SGHDT and CDR2 YYEEEE. The J segment lost 2 bases and the V segment lost 3 bases, leaving 5 bases of the junction unmatched. The CDR3 DNA reads TGTGCCAGCAGCTCCTGGACAGGGGCCAACTATGGCTACACCTTC. Translation gives CASSSWTGANYGYTF.

V and J are TRBV20-1 and TRBJ2-5; D gene uncertain. Germline V gene data show CDR1 as DFQATT and CDR2 as SNEGSKA (reference sequence). This CDR3 has 11 residues. V gave up 4 bases and J gave up 2 bases, with 5 bases separating them. The CDR3 region is CSANGQETQYF. CDR3 bases: TGCAGTGCTAACGGACAAGAGACCCAGTACTTC.

V usage is TRBV9 and J usage is TRBJ2-5; 9 nucleotides align to TRBD2. Losses at the gene ends were 0 bases for V and 3 bases for J; bases not matched to a gene: 6. The CDR3 runs to 16 residues. Per germline, CDR1 SGDLS and CDR2 YYNGEE. The CDR3 spells CASSVDASGIKETQYF. The DNA of the CDR3 is TGTGCCAGCAGCGTAGATGCTAGCGGGATTAAAGAGACCCAGTACTTC. Drawing the rest from reference TRBV9 and TRBJ2-5, the complete variable domain is DSGVTQTPKHLITATGQRVTLRCSPRSGDLSVYWYQQSLDQGLQFLIQYYNGEERAKGNILERFSAQQFPDLHSELNLSSLELGDSALYFCASSVDASGIKETQYFGPGTRLLVL.

This chain joins TRBV27 and TRBJ2-7; TRBD2 is a possible D gene (6 bases). Germline CDR1 reads MNHEY; CDR2 reads SMNVEV (reference sequence). There are 14 residues in the CDR3. The V end lost 8 bases, the J end lost 3 bases, and 17 bases lay between the germline ends. CDR3 sequence reads: CASRPWEAGYEQYF. The CDR3 nucleotides read TGTGCCAGCCGTCCGTGGGAGGCCGGCTACGAGCAGTACTTC.

The chain links TRBV11-2 to TRBJ1-2; 8 nucleotides line up with TRBD1. CDR3 length: 17 residues. With V trimmed by 3 bases and J by 4 bases, 13 bases remained unmatched. CDR1 is SGHAT, CDR2 FQNNGV, per germline. CDR3 bases: TGTGCCAGCAGCTTCGACCTGACAGGGGAGCCGAGCTATGGCTACACCTTC. Protein sequence: CASSFDLTGEPSYGYTF.

Notes on this clone: The same CDR3 also results from other DNA sequences found in this sample. V gene TRBV5-1 combines with J gene TRBJ2-1; TRBD2 aligns across 16 bases. Trimming removed 0 bases from V and 8 bases from J; junction bases left unmatched: 2. CDR3 length: 16 amino acids. Germline CDR1 reads SGHRS; CDR2 reads YFSETQ. This chain's CDR3 is CASSLEGLAGGYEQFF. The CDR3 DNA reads as TGCGCCAGCAGCTTGGAGGGACTAGCGGGAGGGTATGAGCAGTTCTTC.

The CDR3 DNA is TGTGCCAGCAGCCCTTGGCTAGCGGGAGGGGCCTACAATGAGCAGTTCTTC. Protein sequence: CASSPWLAGGAYNEQFF. The V and J genes are TRBV7-6 and TRBJ2-1; 12 bases are shared with TRBD2. J was trimmed by 2 bases and V by 5 bases; bases with no gene match: 7. CDR3 size: 17 residues. Germline-derived CDR1 and CDR2 are SGHVS and FNYEAQ.

J is TRBJ2-3 and V is TRBV7-8; unclear D gene. Germline CDR1 is SGHVS and CDR2 is FQNEAQ. Trimming removed 5 bases from V and 2 bases from J, with 2 bases in between. The CDR3 has 11 residues. The CDR3 sequence is CASSDTDTQYF. CDR3 sequence (DNA): TGTGCCAGCAGCGACACAGATACGCAGTATTTT.

The gene calls are TRBV11-2 and TRBJ1-2, with 7 bases identical to TRBD1. J was trimmed by 0 bases and V by 8 bases; bases with no gene match: 12. The CDR3 is 16 amino acids. Looked up from germline, CDR1 is SGHAT and CDR2 is FQNNGV. The CDR3, as DNA: TGTGCCAGCCGAGACAGGGTTCTATACGCTAACTATGGCTACACCTTC. Its protein product is CASRDRVLYANYGYTF.

This chain links TRBV7-2 with TRBJ1-4; possible D gene TRBD1, 5 bases. Germline V gene sequence: CDR1 SGHTA, CDR2 FQGNSA. V was pared by 4 bases and J by 13 bases, with 10 bases between. CDR3 length: 11 residues. This CDR3 is CASSSDRVLFF. CDR3 nucleotides: TGTGCCAGCAGCTCCGACAGAGTACTGTTTTTT.

The CDR3 nucleotides are TGTGCCAGCAGTGACGTAGCGGGAAGGGGAATCAAAAACATTCAGTACTTC. It is translated as CASSDVAGRGIKNIQYF. The chain carries TRBV11-2 and TRBJ2-4; 8 positions match TRBD2. V shed 6 bases, J shed 3 bases, and the junction held 13 bases outside the gene matches. Germline assignment: CDR1 SGHAT and CDR2 FQNNGV. This CDR3 is built from 17 residues.

The CDR3: CSVVGAGYEQYF. In DNA, the CDR3 is TGCAGCGTTGTTGGAGCGGGCTACGAGCAGTACTTC. The chain is built from TRBV29-1 and TRBJ2-7, with a weak D call TRBD2 (6 bases). Trimming took 4 bases from V and 3 from J, leaving 10 bases between them. Germline V gene data show CDR1 as SQVTM and CDR2 as ANQGSEA. CDR3 length equals 12 residues.

V usage is TRBV5-1 and J usage is TRBJ1-1; D is unresolved. Trimming took off 2 bases at V and 1 base at J, with 3 bases between the two ends. The germline gives CDR1 SGHRS, CDR2 YFSETQ. The CDR3 spans 12 residues. Here the CDR3 reads CASSFGNTEAFF. CDR3 sequence (DNA): TGCGCCAGCAGCTTCGGGAACACTGAAGCTTTCTTT.

J is TRBJ2-7 and V is TRBV4-3; D not resolved. The ends were cut back, 0 bases at V and 2 bases at J, with 11 bases in the middle. The germline V gene encodes CDR1 LGHNA and CDR2 YSLEER. The CDR3 spans 15 residues. For the CDR3, the DNA is TGCGCCAGCAGCCAAGATAACCTACCCACCTACGAGCAGTACTTC. This encodes CASSQDNLPTYEQYF.

This chain joins TRBV7-6 and TRBJ2-1; the D call may be TRBD1 or TRBD2 (5 bases each). V was cut by 5 bases and J by 2 bases, with 16 bases left in between. The CDR3 loop spans 16 amino acids. Germline CDR1 SGHVS, CDR2 FNYEAQ. This CDR3 is CASSLGDGGPYNEQFF. The CDR3 DNA follows: TGTGCCAGCAGCCTAGGGGACGGCGGTCCCTACAATGAGCAGTTCTTC.

The CDR3 loop reads CASSLGQLRSDNSPLHF. For the CDR3, the DNA is TGTGCCAGCAGCTTGGGACAGCTGCGATCCGATAATTCACCCCTCCACTTT. The chain carries TRBV5-6 and TRBJ1-6; D possibly corresponds to TRBD1 (5 bases). The CDR3 is 17 amino acids. The germline gives CDR1 SGHDT, CDR2 YYEEEE. Trimming took off 0 bases at V and 5 bases at J, with 15 bases between the two ends.

This chain connects TRBV29-1 to TRBJ2-6; no clear D gene. The CDR3 runs to 12 residues. Trimming took 5 bases from V and 4 from J, leaving 6 bases between them. Germline V gives CDR1 SQVTM, CDR2 ANQGSEA. In DNA form, the CDR3 reads TGCAGCGTTTCGAACGGGGCCAACGTCCTGACTTTC. This codes for CSVSNGANVLTF.

The CDR3 here is CASSVASGKHNEQFF. For the CDR3, the DNA is TGTGCCAGCAGCGTAGCTAGCGGGAAGCACAATGAGCAGTTCTTC. V is TRBV9 and J is TRBJ2-1; 9 nucleotides line up with TRBD2. Germline values: CDR1 SGDLS, CDR2 YYNGEE. V was clipped by 0 bases and J by 5 bases; unmatched bases: 3. There are 15 residues in the CDR3.

The V and J genes are TRBV28 and TRBJ2-2, with a tentative D call TRBD2 (6 bases). Germline CDR1 reads MDHEN; CDR2 reads SYDVKM. V was shortened by 8 bases and J by 1 base, with 26 bases between the two germline ends. This CDR3 has 19 residues. CDR3 bases: TGTGCCAGCCTAAAGGGGTTTATTAGCGGCGTGATGAACACCGGGGAGCTGTTTTTT. It translates to CASLKGFISGVMNTGELFF.

The chain joins TRBV7-9 to TRBJ2-3; TRBD2 matches 7 bases. V lost 5 bases, J lost 0 bases, and 8 bases stayed unmatched. CDR1 is SEHNR, CDR2 FQNEAQ, per germline (reference sequence). The CDR3 has 16 amino acids. The chain's CDR3 is CASSRRTSVSTDTQYF. CDR3 nucleotide sequence: TGTGCCAGCAGCCGTAGAACTAGCGTGAGCACAGATACGCAGTATTTT.

The chain joins TRBV11-2 to TRBJ2-7; 7 positions agree with TRBD2. The CDR3 consists of 11 residues. In germline, CDR1 is SGHAT, CDR2 FQNNGV. The junction had 5 bases not matched to a gene; V was cut back by 4 bases and J by 11 bases. DNA for the CDR3: TGTGCCAGCAGCTCGTTAAGCGGGAAGTACTTC. This codes for CASSSLSGKYF.

The chain is built from TRBV29-1 and TRBJ2-3; 10 positions agree with TRBD2. Germline V gene lookup returns CDR1 SQVTM and CDR2 ANQGSEA. With V trimmed by 1 base and J by 5 bases, 9 bases remained unmatched. There are 16 residues in the CDR3. CDR3 amino acids: CSVEVLLAGVGDTQYF. The CDR3 DNA reads as TGCAGCGTTGAAGTTCTCCTAGCGGGAGTGGGAGATACGCAGTATTTT.

The V call is TRBV27, the J call TRBJ2-5; D tentatively reads TRBD1 or TRBD2 (5 bases each). The CDR3 is 17 residues long. Germline V gives CDR1 MNHEY, CDR2 SMNVEV (reference sequence). V was cut by 1 base and J by 5 bases, with 20 bases left in between. CDR3 amino acids: CASSLLRELGELETQYF. For the CDR3, the DNA is TGTGCCAGCAGTTTATTGAGGGAATTAGGGGAGTTGGAGACCCAGTACTTC.